This note documents a single T cell receptor (beta chain) sequence. This entry is derived from a study of T cell changes during pregnancy in multiple sclerosis. Some clones are missing from TCRdb's copy, which holds only in-frame ones; the method was immunoSEQ multiplex PCR. In the table there are about 49,000 clones, around 93% of which are singletons. The germline V gene has CDR1 MNHNS and CDR2 SASEGT. Between the trimmed V and J ends, which lost 6 bases and 5 bases, there was a span of 12 bases. This CDR3 has 13 residues. The source of this sequence is a female donor with multiple sclerosis, enrolled in a pregnancy study. The sequenced sample was CD8+ T cells from peripheral blood mononuclear cells, obtained in the first trimester of pregnancy. The rearrangement links TRBV6-1 to TRBJ2-3; unclear D gene. The CDR3 reads CASRVFEQDTQYF. Here the CDR3 DNA reads TGTGCCAGCAGGGTATTCGAGCAAGATACGCAGTATTTT.